The T cell receptor (beta chain) under discussion was sequenced for a study of regulatory T cells in long-lasting Graves disease. About the study: Graves' disease counted as persistent after over 5 years of antithyroid drugs with positive TSH receptor antibodies.

The authors built TCR beta libraries using iRepertoire HTBI primers and Arm-PCR of CDR3 regions. Original methodology: Sample data revealed 60 to 80 TRBV and 14 TRBJ segments. Each CDR3 protein is one row after TCRdb ran MiXCR on the multiplex PCR reads. TCRdb's processing, not the authors' own work, is the source of the V and J calls. The table includes fewer than 600,000 distinct CDR3 sequences, approximately 23% detected once. The time point: persistent/refractory GD, antithyroid drugs over 5 years with positive TRAb. PBMC RNA was the source of the TCR library. The CDR3 is 14 amino acids. V was trimmed by 1 base and J by 7 bases, leaving 13 bases between them. Germline assignment: CDR1 LGHNA and CDR2 YSLEER. Study outcomes and limitations: Patients with persistent disease showed a bias toward TRBV28, TRBJ1-2 and TRBJ2-5. Persistent Graves' patients showed reduced TCR diversity versus newly diagnosed patients.

In this sample, this clonotype turned up a few times. Its antigen remains unknown. This clonotype was obtained from a female donor with Graves disease. Specimen: peripheral blood mononuclear cells (PBMCs), collected when the disease was refractory, from a patient treated with antithyroid drugs. V gene TRBV4-3 combines with J gene TRBJ1-2, with D possibly matching TRBD1 (5 bases). The CDR3 is CASSQVSGKTGYTF. The CDR3 DNA reads as TGCGCCAGCAGCCAAGTGTCAGGGAAGACTGGCTACACCTTC.